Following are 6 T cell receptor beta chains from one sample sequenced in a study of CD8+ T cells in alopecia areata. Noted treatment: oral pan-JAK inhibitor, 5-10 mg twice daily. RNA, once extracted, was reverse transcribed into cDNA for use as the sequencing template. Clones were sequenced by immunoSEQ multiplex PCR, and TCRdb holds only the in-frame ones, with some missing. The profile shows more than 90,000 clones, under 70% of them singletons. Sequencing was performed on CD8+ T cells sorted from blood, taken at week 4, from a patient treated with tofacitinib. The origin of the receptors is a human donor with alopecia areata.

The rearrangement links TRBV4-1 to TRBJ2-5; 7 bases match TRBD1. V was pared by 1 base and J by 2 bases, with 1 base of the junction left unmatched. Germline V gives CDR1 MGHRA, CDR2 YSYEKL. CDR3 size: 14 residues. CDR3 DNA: TGCGCCAGCAGCCAAGCCAGGGGGCAAGAGACCCAGTACTTC. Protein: CASSQARGQETQYF.

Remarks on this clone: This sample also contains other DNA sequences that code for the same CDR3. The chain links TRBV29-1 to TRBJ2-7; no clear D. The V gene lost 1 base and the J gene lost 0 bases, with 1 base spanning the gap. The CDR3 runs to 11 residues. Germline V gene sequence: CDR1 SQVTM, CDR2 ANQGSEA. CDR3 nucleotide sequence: TGCAGCGTTGAAGTCTCCTACGAGCAGTACTTC. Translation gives CSVEVSYEQYF.

For the CDR3, the DNA is TGTGCCTGGAGTACTCAGGCCTACGAGCAGTACTTC. Its translation is CAWSTQAYEQYF. J is TRBJ2-7 and V is TRBV30; D not certain. The germline V gene has CDR1 GTSNPN and CDR2 SVGIG (reference sequence). The length of the CDR3 is 12 residues. Trimming left V 2 bases short and J 2 bases short, with 7 bases between.

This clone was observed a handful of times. The CDR3: CSVDGAEGPSSYEQYF. CDR3 in DNA: TGCAGCGTTGATGGCGCGGAGGGGCCCAGCTCCTACGAGCAGTACTTC. The J gene is TRBJ2-7, the V gene TRBV29-1; D perhaps matches TRBD2 (6 bases). Germline V gives CDR1 SQVTM, CDR2 ANQGSEA. V shed 3 bases and J shed 0 bases, with 18 bases lying between them. The CDR3 loop spans 16 amino acids.

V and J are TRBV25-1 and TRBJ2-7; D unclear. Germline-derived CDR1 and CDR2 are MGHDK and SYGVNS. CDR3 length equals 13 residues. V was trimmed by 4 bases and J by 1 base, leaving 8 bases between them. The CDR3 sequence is CASSVRRSYEQYF. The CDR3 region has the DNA TGTGCCAGCAGTGTTCGCAGGTCCTACGAGCAGTACTTC.

The CDR3 loop reads CASRVIGTGTNEQFF. In DNA, the CDR3 is TGTGCCAGCAGGGTTATTGGGACAGGGACCAATGAGCAGTTCTTC. V and J are TRBV6-5 and TRBJ2-1; 9 bases fit TRBD1. The CDR3 is 15 amino acids. The trim removed 6 bases at V and 6 bases at J, leaving 9 bases unmatched. Germline V gives CDR1 MNHEY, CDR2 SVGAGI.